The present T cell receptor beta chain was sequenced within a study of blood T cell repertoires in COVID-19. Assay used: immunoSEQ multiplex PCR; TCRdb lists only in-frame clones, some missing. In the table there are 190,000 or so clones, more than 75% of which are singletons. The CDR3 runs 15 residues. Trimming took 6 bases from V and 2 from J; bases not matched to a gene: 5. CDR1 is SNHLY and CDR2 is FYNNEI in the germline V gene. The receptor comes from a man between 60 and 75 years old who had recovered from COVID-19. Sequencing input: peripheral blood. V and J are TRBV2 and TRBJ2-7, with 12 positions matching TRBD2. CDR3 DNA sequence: TGTGCCAGCAGAATTGGACTAGCGGGGACCTACGAGCAGTACTTC. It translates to CASRIGLAGTYEQYF.